A selection of T cell receptor beta chains follows, all from one sample in a study of blood T cell repertoires in COVID-19. Using immunoSEQ multiplex PCR, the repertoire was profiled, and TCRdb retains in-frame clones only, with some absent. The sample has nearly 200,000 clones, around 80% seen once. The sequenced sample consisted of peripheral blood. These receptors were collected from a human donor with acute or convalescent COVID-19. The donor label of this sample is uncertain. The CDR3 runs from the conserved cysteine through the conserved F or W. D genes are given only for firm matches. Size values are once, few and many counts, or a class for expanded clones, and some rows have none.

D gene	J gene	V gene	clone size	CDR3 protein	CDR3 DNA
TRBD2	TRBJ2-3	TRBV4-1	.	CASSQDLGTSGSTDTQYF	TGCGCCAGCAGCCAAGATCTGGGCACTAGCGGGAGCACAGATACGCAGTATTTT
.	TRBJ2-4	TRBV6-2/TRBV6-3	.	CASSPQDSLNDKNIQYF	TGTGCCAGCAGCCCCCAGGACAGTTTAAACGACAAAAACATTCAGTACTTC
.	TRBJ2-5	TRBV4-1	.	CASSQEVVRQETQYF	TGCGCCAGCAGCCAAGAAGTAGTCAGGCAAGAGACCCAGTACTTC
.	TRBJ1-2	TRBV7-9	.	CASSLSGQTGYTF	TGTGCCAGCAGCTTATCAGGGCAGACTGGCTACACCTTC
TRBD1	TRBJ1-2	TRBV10-3	.	CAISDGQGRYGYTF	TGTGCCATCAGTGATGGACAGGGGCGCTATGGCTACACCTTC
.	TRBJ2-7	TRBV12-3/TRBV12-4	once	CASSLGSYYEQYF	TGTGCCAGCAGCCTCGGGAGTTACTACGAGCAGTACTTC
TRBD2	TRBJ2-7	TRBV7-2	.	CASSLGLAGFDEQYF	TGTGCCAGCAGCTTAGGACTAGCGGGTTTTGACGAGCAGTACTTC
TRBD1	TRBJ2-1	TRBV6-1	.	CASSKGPGTGGNEQFF	TGTGCCAGCAGTAAAGGCCCCGGGACAGGGGGGAATGAGCAGTTCTTC
.	TRBJ1-1	TRBV12-3/TRBV12-4	.	CASSPSGTEAFF	TGTGCCAGCAGCCCAAGCGGCACTGAAGCTTTCTTT
TRBD2	TRBJ2-7	TRBV20-1	.	CSASLAETYEQYF	TGCAGTGCTAGTCTAGCGGAGACCTACGAGCAGTACTTC
.	TRBJ2-2	TRBV7-3	few	CASSPQERAGELFF	TGTGCCAGCAGCCCACAGGAAAGAGCCGGGGAGCTGTTTTTT
.	TRBJ2-7	TRBV19	.	CASSIRASTVGLYEQYF	TGTGCCAGTAGTATAAGGGCATCGACAGTCGGCCTCTACGAGCAGTACTTC
TRBD1	TRBJ1-4	TRBV9	.	CASSAGTANEKLFF	TGTGCCAGCAGCGCCGGGACAGCTAATGAAAAACTGTTTTTT
TRBD2	TRBJ2-3	TRBV7-2	.	CASSKGASGFTSTDTQYF	TGTGCCAGCAGCAAGGGCGCTAGCGGTTTTACTAGCACAGATACGCAGTATTTT
.	TRBJ2-2	TRBV19	.	CASIRQGSTGELFF	TGTGCCAGTATTCGGCAGGGAAGCACCGGGGAGCTGTTTTTT
.	TRBJ1-5	TRBV28	.	CASSFSGTWRFNQPQHF	TGTGCCAGCAGTTTCTCCGGGACATGGAGATTCAATCAGCCCCAGCATTTT
.	TRBJ1-3	TRBV27	.	CASSSPYSLRVSGNTIYF	TGTGCCAGCAGTTCCCCATACTCCCTAAGAGTATCCGGAAACACCATATATTTT
TRBD2	TRBJ2-7	TRBV5-8	.	CASSLGASGRIDYEQYF	TGTGCCAGCAGCTTGGGGGCTAGCGGGAGGATCGATTACGAGCAGTACTTC
TRBD1	TRBJ1-2	TRBV27	once	CASSPLPRQGGYGYTF	TGTGCCAGCAGCCCACTCCCTCGACAGGGCGGCTATGGCTACACCTTC
TRBD2	TRBJ2-7	TRBV6-5	once	CASTPGTSIHEQYF	TGTGCCAGCACTCCCGGGACTAGCATACACGAGCAGTACTTC
TRBD1	TRBJ2-7	TRBV5-4	.	CASSLGGTGASYEQYF	TGTGCCAGCAGCTTGGGGGGGACAGGTGCCTCCTACGAGCAGTACTTC
.	TRBJ1-2	TRBV12-3/TRBV12-4	.	CASSSHYGYTF	TGTGCCAGCAGTTCTCACTATGGCTACACCTTC
.	TRBJ2-7	TRBV12-3/TRBV12-4	.	CASTQTPGEQYF	TGTGCCAGCACCCAGACCCCGGGGGAGCAGTACTTC
TRBD1	TRBJ2-7	TRBV24-1	.	CATSDTGTGIGEQYF	TGTGCCACCAGTGACACCGGGACAGGGATAGGGGAGCAGTACTTC
.	TRBJ2-7	TRBV2	.	CASSYSYLSYEQYF	TGTGCCAGCAGTTACAGTTACCTCTCCTACGAGCAGTACTTC
TRBD2	TRBJ2-1	TRBV7-2	.	CASRFPGGNEQFF	TGTGCCAGCAGATTTCCGGGGGGAAATGAGCAGTTCTTC
TRBD2	TRBJ2-1	TRBV5-4	.	CASSFLAGGGADEQFF	TGTGCCAGCAGCTTCCTAGCGGGAGGAGGGGCGGATGAGCAGTTCTTC
.	TRBJ2-1	TRBV11-2	.	CASSLGGVSYNEQFF	TGTGCCAGCAGCTTAGGGGGAGTCTCCTACAATGAGCAGTTCTTC
.	TRBJ2-2	TRBV30	few	CAWSGRRGGTGELFF	TGTGCCTGGAGTGGACGCCGAGGGGGCACCGGGGAGCTGTTTTTT
.	TRBJ2-4	TRBV6-1	once	CASSEAGTQKNIQYF	TGTGCCAGCAGTGAAGCTGGGACACAGAAAAACATTCAGTACTTC
TRBD2	TRBJ2-3	TRBV3-1/TRBV3-2	.	CASSHRLAGSTDTQYF	TGTGCCAGCAGCCACAGACTAGCGGGTAGCACAGATACGCAGTATTTT
TRBD1	TRBJ2-7	TRBV9	.	CASSAMTGPMDEQYF	TGTGCCAGCAGCGCGATGACAGGGCCCATGGACGAGCAGTACTTC
TRBD1	TRBJ2-7	TRBV2	.	CASTSQTGAAYEQYF	TGTGCCAGCACTAGTCAGACAGGGGCGGCCTACGAGCAGTACTTC
.	TRBJ2-6	TRBV5-1	.	CASSFAGTGANVLTF	TGCGCCAGCAGCTTCGCGGGAACTGGGGCCAACGTCCTGACTTTC
.	TRBJ2-1	TRBV29-1	few	CSVDRANEQFF	TGCAGCGTTGACAGGGCCAATGAGCAGTTCTTC
.	TRBJ2-7	TRBV7-9	.	CASSLTGYEQYF	TGTGCCAGCAGCTTAACCGGCTACGAGCAGTACTTC
.	TRBJ1-1	TRBV4-3	.	CASSQVGQGYTEAFF	TGCGCCAGCAGCCAAGTAGGCCAGGGCTACACTGAAGCTTTCTTT
TRBD1	TRBJ1-2	TRBV9	.	CASSLRTGGNYGYTF	TGTGCCAGCAGTCTTCGGACAGGGGGCAACTATGGCTACACCTTC
.	TRBJ2-2	TRBV27	.	CASSLSVLYSTGELFF	TGTGCCAGCAGTTTATCCGTGCTATACAGCACCGGGGAGCTGTTTTTT
.	TRBJ1-5	TRBV12-3/TRBV12-4	.	CASSFGLSQPQHF	TGTGCCAGCAGTTTTGGCCTGTCTCAGCCCCAGCATTTT